Presented here are 30 T cell receptor beta chains from one specimen sequenced in a study of technical replicates of blood from four donors (dated by TCRdb to about 2017). The library was generated by the immunoSEQ multiplex PCR assay. Drawn from immuneACCESS, this table holds only the in-frame rearrangements with V and J called that TCRdb kept. Clones are partly lost; checked studies trace under half to an unresolved V gene and leave the rest unexplained. Across this sample there are about 86,000 clones, with 96% seen only once. About 0.41% of the sample goes to the ten largest clones. The material sequenced was T cells isolated from PBMCs. These receptor sequences come from a human donor in good health.

This clone was counted once. The V gene is TRBV4-2, the J gene TRBJ2-1; D is uncertain. Germline values: CDR1 LGHNA, CDR2 YNFKEQ. Trimming left V 4 bases short and J 8 bases short, with 9 bases between. The CDR3 length is 12 residues. DNA for the CDR3: TGTGCCAGCAGCCCTGACACCGATGAGCAGTTCTTC. Translated: CASSPDTDEQFF.

The chain has TRBV30 and TRBJ1-1, with D perhaps matching TRBD1 (5 bases). The germline V and J ends were trimmed by 8 bases and 0 bases, with 13 bases remaining between them. Germline CDR1 GTSNPN, CDR2 SVGIG (reference sequence). CDR3 length: 13 amino acids. The CDR3 nucleotides read TGTGCCCACCGACAGTCTATGAACACTGAAGCTTTCTTT. Protein sequence: CAHRQSMNTEAFF.

In DNA form, the CDR3 reads TGTGCCAGTAGTATTATGGGACAGGGCAATCAGCCCCAGCATTTT. This gives the protein CASSIMGQGNQPQHF. The V call is TRBV19, the J call TRBJ1-5; 8 bases line up with TRBD1. Trimming cost V 3 bases and J 2 bases; bases outside gene matches: 3. Germline assignment: CDR1 LNHDA and CDR2 SQIVND (reference sequence). The CDR3 is 15 residues long.

The chain is built from TRBV4-1 and TRBJ2-1; D not resolved. This CDR3 is 15 amino acids long. Germline V gene data show CDR1 as MGHRA and CDR2 as YSYEKL. The V end was cut by 0 bases, the J end by 3 bases, with 9 bases between. CDR3 loop: CASSQDLASYNEQFF. The CDR3 DNA sequence: TGCGCCAGCAGCCAAGATCTGGCTAGCTACAATGAGCAGTTCTTC.

The V and J genes are TRBV12-5 and TRBJ2-5, with 7 bases that match TRBD2. Germline V gene data show CDR1 as LGHNT and CDR2 as FRNRAP. The CDR3 consists of 15 residues. Trimming at V came to 3 bases and at J to 3 bases, leaving 7 bases not matched to a gene. DNA for the CDR3: TGTGCTAGTGGTTTATCCACTGGGGGGGAAGAGACCCAGTACTTC. It translates to CASGLSTGGEETQYF. The whole variable domain, filled in from reference TRBV12-5 and TRBJ2-5, reads DARVTQTPRHKVTEMGQEVTMRCQPILGHNTVFWYRQTMMQGLELLAYFRNRAPLDDSGMPKDRFSAEMPDATLATLKIQPSEPRDSAVYFCASGLSTGGEETQYFGPGTRLLVL.

This chain uses TRBV5-1 with TRBJ2-5, with D perhaps TRBD1 (6 bases). CDR3 length: 15 residues. Germline CDR1 is SGHRS and CDR2 is YFSETQ. Trimming pared 3 bases from V and 0 bases from J, leaving 12 bases between. The CDR3 loop is CASSYRNRDQETQYF. DNA of the CDR3: TGCGCCAGCAGCTATAGGAACAGGGACCAAGAGACCCAGTACTTC.

V and J are TRBV4-3 and TRBJ2-2, with D unclear. The V gene's germline CDR1 is LGHNA and CDR2 YSLEER. The CDR3 runs 14 residues. The V gene lost 4 bases and the J gene lost 1 base, with 7 bases spanning the gap. CDR3 sequence: CASSPYGNTGELFF. DNA of the CDR3: TGCGCCAGCAGCCCCTATGGGAACACCGGGGAGCTGTTTTTT.

The chain is built from TRBV7-8 and TRBJ2-3, with 12 bases lining up with TRBD2. The CDR3 has 16 residues. Trimming cost V 6 bases and J 5 bases; bases outside gene matches: 9. Germline CDR1 reads SGHVS; CDR2 reads FQNEAQ. The CDR3 is CASSWRTSGTLDTQYF. The CDR3 nucleotides are TGTGCCAGCAGTTGGAGGACTAGCGGGACCCTAGATACGCAGTATTTT.

The chain recombines TRBV18 with TRBJ1-1, with TRBD1 as a possible D gene (5 bases). With 2 bases removed from V and 6 bases from J, the gap between germline ends came to 19 bases. CDR1 is KGHSH and CDR2 is LQKENI in the germline V gene. There are 16 residues in the CDR3. Written as DNA, the CDR3 is TGTGCCAGCTCACCATCCCGGGGGGGAGTCCAACCTGAAGCTTTCTTT. As protein: CASSPSRGGVQPEAFF.

This sequence joins TRBV4-3 and TRBJ2-1; the D gene is possibly TRBD1 (6 bases). The germline V gene has CDR1 LGHNA and CDR2 YSLEER. Deletions cut 1 base from V and 6 bases from J, with 13 bases between. The CDR3 consists of 15 residues. This CDR3 is CASSQAQGLRNEQFF. The CDR3 nucleotides are TGCGCCAGCAGCCAAGCACAGGGCCTTCGCAATGAGCAGTTCTTC.

V gene TRBV29-1 combines with J gene TRBJ1-4, with D unresolved. V was cut by 8 bases and J by 0 bases, with 10 bases left in between. Germline CDR1 reads SQVTM; CDR2 reads ANQGSEA. CDR3 length: 13 amino acids. The CDR3: CSYREPTNEKLFF. In DNA, the CDR3 is TGCAGCTACCGGGAGCCAACTAATGAAAAACTGTTTTTT. Together with reference TRBV29-1 and TRBJ1-4, the CDR3 gives the full variable domain: SAVISQKPSRDICQRGTSLTIQCQVDSQVTMMFWYRQQPGQSLTLIATANQGSEATYESGFVIDKFPISRPNLTFSTLTVSNMSPEDSSIYLCSYREPTNEKLFFGSGTQLSVL.

This sequence joins TRBV27 and TRBJ2-5; tentatively, D is TRBD1 (6 bases). With 5 bases removed from V and 5 bases from J, the gap between germline ends came to 12 bases. Germline V CDR1 and CDR2: MNHEY, SMNVEV (reference sequence). The CDR3 covers 13 residues. The CDR3 sequence: CASSIGQRETQYF. As DNA, the CDR3 is TGTGCCAGCAGTATCGGACAGCGGGAGACCCAGTACTTC.

The chain is built from TRBV11-1 and TRBJ1-1; the D is unclear. This CDR3 comprises 12 residues. Between the trimmed V and J ends, which lost 1 base and 10 bases, there was a span of 10 bases. Germline V gene lookup returns CDR1 SGHAT and CDR2 FQDESV (reference sequence). The CDR3 DNA sequence: TGTGCCAGCAGCTTAGAAGCAGGTAGAGCTTTCTTT. This translates into CASSLEAGRAFF.

CDR3 in amino acids: CASHSPKEGSRGYTF. The CDR3 bases are TGTGCCAGTCACTCTCCCAAGGAGGGAAGTCGTGGCTACACCTTC. The chain recombines TRBV28 with TRBJ1-2; the D is unclear. Germline CDR1 is MDHEN and CDR2 is SYDVKM. V dropped 9 bases and J dropped 7 bases, with 24 bases sitting between them. The CDR3 has 15 amino acids.

This chain joins TRBV5-6 and TRBJ2-3; TRBD1 agrees at 12 bases. V gave up 0 bases and J gave up 8 bases; unmatched junction bases: 7. CDR1 SGHDT and CDR2 YYEEEE come from the germline V gene. This CDR3 spans 16 amino acids. CDR3: CASSLGSGTGGVTQYF. CDR3 nucleotides: TGTGCCAGCAGCTTGGGTTCGGGGACAGGGGGCGTTACGCAGTATTTT.

This chain uses TRBV25-1 with TRBJ1-2; TRBD1 matches at 8 bases. Germline-derived CDR1 and CDR2 are MGHDK and SYGVNS. The trim removed 4 bases at V and 4 bases at J, leaving 2 bases unmatched. There are 13 residues in the CDR3. The CDR3 DNA reads as TGTGCCAGCAGTGGCGGACAGGGCTATGGCTACACCTTC. This gives the protein CASSGGQGYGYTF.

The chain is built from TRBV19 and TRBJ1-1, with D tentatively TRBD1 (5 bases). Germline V gene sequence: CDR1 LNHDA, CDR2 SQIVND (reference sequence). V was shortened by 10 bases and J by 7 bases, with 13 bases between the two germline ends. The CDR3 length is 11 residues. CDR3 sequence: CAMAGLNEAFF. CDR3 in DNA: TGTGCCATGGCAGGGCTCAATGAAGCTTTCTTT.

The chain recombines TRBV28 with TRBJ2-7; D may be TRBD2 (5 bases). There are 17 residues in the CDR3. V lost 4 bases and J 0 bases, leaving 19 bases between the germline ends. Looked up from germline, CDR1 is MDHEN and CDR2 is SYDVKM. The CDR3 sequence: CASSSPGLTLNSYEQYF. CDR3 sequence (DNA): TGTGCCAGCAGTTCACCCGGACTCACGCTGAACTCCTACGAGCAGTACTTC.

This clone was seen a single time. The chain recombines TRBV4-1 with TRBJ2-3; D is perhaps TRBD2 (5 bases). The CDR3 runs to 15 residues. Trimming stripped 5 bases from V and 3 bases from J, with 15 bases between. The germline V gene has CDR1 MGHRA and CDR2 YSYEKL. The CDR3 loop is CASSVGSAGTDTQYF. CDR3 bases: TGCGCCAGCAGCGTGGGGAGCGCCGGGACAGATACGCAGTATTTT.

The chain uses TRBV6-1 and TRBJ1-5; 8 bases agree with TRBD1. Germline V lookup: CDR1 MNHNS, CDR2 SASEGT. The CDR3 has 14 amino acids. The trim removed 6 bases at V and 6 bases at J, leaving 7 bases unmatched. CDR3 in amino acids: CASRRQGIVQPQHF. The CDR3 DNA follows: TGTGCCAGCAGGAGACAGGGGATAGTTCAGCCCCAGCATTTT.

The chain joins TRBV20-1 to TRBJ1-1; D unresolved. Trimming took off 4 bases at V and 5 bases at J, with 8 bases between the two ends. Germline assignment: CDR1 DFQATT and CDR2 SNEGSKA (reference sequence). The CDR3 extends over 11 amino acids. This CDR3 reads CSANTRTEAFF. CDR3 bases: TGCAGTGCTAACACGAGGACTGAAGCTTTCTTT.

J is TRBJ2-3 and V is TRBV7-2; D is undetermined. CDR3 length: 16 amino acids. Trimming removed 1 base at V and 3 bases at J, with 14 bases between. Germline V gene data show CDR1 as SGHTA and CDR2 as FQGNSA. The CDR3 bases are TGTGCCAGCAGCTTAGTTCAGTCTAGAACGACAGATACGCAGTATTTT. Its translation: CASSLVQSRTTDTQYF.

The gene calls are TRBV7-9 and TRBJ2-3; 7 bases fit TRBD2. Germline assignment: CDR1 SEHNR and CDR2 FQNEAQ (reference sequence). The length of the CDR3 is 15 residues. The V gene end was trimmed by 7 bases and the J gene end by 4 bases; junction bases not matched to a gene: 11. The CDR3 reads CASTPPGLPPDTQYF. The CDR3 DNA is TGTGCCAGCACCCCGCCGGGACTACCGCCAGATACGCAGTATTTT. Full variable domain (missing parts from reference TRBV7-9 and TRBJ2-3): DTGVSQNPRHKITKRGQNVTFRCDPISEHNRLYWYRQTLGQGPEFLTYFQNEAQLEKSRLLSDRFSAERPKGSFSTLEIQRTEQGDSAMYLCASTPPGLPPDTQYFGPGTRLTVL.

The CDR3 coding sequence is TGTGCCAGTAGTATAGATGCTCAGGGGAGCACTGAAGCTTTCTTT. Its translation: CASSIDAQGSTEAFF. The rearrangement uses TRBV19 and TRBJ1-1; D might be TRBD1 (6 bases). The V end lost 0 bases, the J end lost 4 bases, and 12 bases lay between the germline ends. The germline gives CDR1 LNHDA, CDR2 SQIVND (reference sequence). The CDR3 totals 15 residues.

The V and J genes are TRBV19 and TRBJ2-1; maybe TRBD2 (6 bases). V lost 4 bases to trimming and J lost 2 bases, with 9 bases between them. This CDR3 is 14 amino acids long. Germline V CDR1 and CDR2: LNHDA, SQIVND (reference sequence). CDR3 sequence reads: CASSRGEPYNEQFF. The DNA of the CDR3 is TGTGCCAGTAGTAGGGGGGAGCCCTACAATGAGCAGTTCTTC.

This sequence joins TRBV19 and TRBJ1-1, with a weak D call TRBD1 (6 bases). V lost 2 bases and J 3 bases, leaving 16 bases between the germline ends. This CDR3 region has 16 residues. Germline V lookup: CDR1 LNHDA, CDR2 SQIVND (reference sequence). CDR3 protein: CASSILQGSLYTEAFF. In nucleotides, the CDR3 is TGTGCCAGTAGTATACTACAGGGAAGTCTTTACACTGAAGCTTTCTTT.

The rearrangement uses TRBV2 and TRBJ1-1; D is uncertain. Trimming pared 6 bases from V and 8 bases from J, leaving 13 bases between. The V gene's germline CDR1 is SNHLY and CDR2 FYNNEI. This CDR3 contains 12 residues. CDR3 in amino acids: CASRTRVAEAFF. CDR3 nucleotides: TGTGCCAGCAGGACGAGGGTGGCCGAAGCTTTCTTT.

The chain uses TRBV19 and TRBJ1-2; D unclear. The germline gives CDR1 LNHDA, CDR2 SQIVND (reference sequence). The CDR3 has 12 residues. Trimming took 3 bases from V and 3 from J, leaving 5 bases between them. The CDR3 protein is CASSIQYYGYTF. For the CDR3, the DNA is TGTGCCAGTAGTATTCAGTACTATGGCTACACCTTC. Based on the CDR3 plus reference TRBV19 and TRBJ1-2, the full variable domain is DGGITQSPKYLFRKEGQNVTLSCEQNLNHDAMYWYRQDPGQGLRLIYYSQIVNDFQKGDIAEGYSVSREKKESFPLTVTSAQKNPTAFYLCASSIQYYGYTFGSGTRLTVV.

J is TRBJ2-1 and V is TRBV4-3; 7 nucleotides line up with TRBD1. The CDR3 has 15 amino acids. Germline-derived CDR1 and CDR2 are LGHNA and YSLEER. V shed 4 bases, J shed 4 bases, and the junction held 7 bases outside the gene matches. CDR3 in DNA: TGCGCCAGCAGCCCACCGGGACAGACTTACAATGAGCAGTTCTTC. It specifies CASSPPGQTYNEQFF.

V usage is TRBV29-1 and J usage is TRBJ2-5; unclear D gene. Trimming shortened V by 5 bases and J by 1 base, and 8 bases separated the two germline ends. The germline V gene encodes CDR1 SQVTM and CDR2 ANQGSEA. The CDR3 is made up of 12 amino acids. The CDR3 loop is CSVYSSQETQYF. The CDR3 DNA reads as TGCAGCGTTTACTCGAGCCAAGAGACCCAGTACTTC.